These 18 T cell receptor beta chains share one sample of origin, sequenced in a study of shared clonotypes between healthy human individuals. Naive CD8 cells comprised CD45RO-negative, CCR7-positively selected cells, excluding terminally differentiated effector memory CD45RA+ cells. Sequenced by immunoSEQ multiplex PCR; TCRdb stores in-frame clones only, minus some. The sample has some 630,000 clones, about 96% seen once; the top ten hold 0.11%. The specimen sequenced was naive CD8+ T cells sorted from blood. Every receptor here comes from a woman aged 25 to 45 in good health.

This chain joins TRBV27 and TRBJ1-1; a weak D match, TRBD1 (5 bases). CDR1 is MNHEY and CDR2 is SMNVEV in the germline V gene (reference sequence). The CDR3 sequence is 17 residues long. V was trimmed by 0 bases and J by 4 bases, leaving 18 bases between them. CDR3 loop: CASSLSWGEGISTEAFF. The CDR3 region has the DNA TGTGCCAGCAGTTTATCGTGGGGGGAAGGTATTAGCACTGAAGCTTTCTTT.

The chain couples TRBV4-1 to TRBJ1-3; the D is unclear. The CDR3 contains 16 residues. V was shortened by 4 bases and J by 4 bases, with 17 bases between the two germline ends. Germline lookup yields CDR1 MGHRA and CDR2 YSYEKL. CDR3 residues: CASSPSPAYKGNTIYF. CDR3 nucleotide sequence: TGCGCCAGCAGCCCGTCCCCAGCTTACAAAGGAAACACCATATATTTT.

The chain recombines TRBV4-1 with TRBJ2-7, with 8 nucleotides matching TRBD1. The CDR3 spans 15 residues. With 1 base clipped from V and 2 bases from J, the junction kept 4 bases outside the gene matches. Germline assignment: CDR1 MGHRA and CDR2 YSYEKL. In DNA form, the CDR3 reads TGCGCCAGCAGCCAAGGACGGGACAGGACCTACGAGCAGTACTTC. Translation: CASSQGRDRTYEQYF.

V gene TRBV6-1 combines with J gene TRBJ2-7; D is perhaps TRBD1 (5 bases). V was cut by 2 bases and J by 4 bases, with 15 bases left in between. CDR3 length equals 15 residues. CDR1 MNHNS and CDR2 SASEGT come from the germline V gene. Here the CDR3 reads CASSEPLVGAYEQYF. CDR3 DNA sequence: TGTGCCAGCAGTGAACCGCTAGTTGGGGCGTACGAGCAGTACTTC.

This clone was recorded once. The gene calls are TRBV27 and TRBJ2-1; a weak D match, TRBD1 (5 bases). The germline V gene encodes CDR1 MNHEY and CDR2 SMNVEV (reference sequence). CDR3 length equals 16 residues. Trimming removed 3 bases from V and 7 bases from J, with 19 bases in between. In nucleotides, the CDR3 is TGTGCCAGCAGTTTTGTAGGGTTCCCAGGGTTGAATGAGCAGTTCTTC. It encodes CASSFVGFPGLNEQFF.

The rearrangement joins TRBV5-8 to TRBJ2-4, with D unresolved. This CDR3 is built from 12 residues. Trimming took 7 bases from V and 7 from J, leaving 12 bases between them. The germline V gene has CDR1 SGHTS and CDR2 YDEGEE. The CDR3 sequence: CASCQIGNIQYF. Written as DNA, the CDR3 is TGTGCCAGCTGTCAAATCGGTAACATTCAGTACTTC.

The chain carries TRBV7-9 and TRBJ2-7; possible D gene TRBD1, 5 bases. CDR1 is SEHNR and CDR2 is FQNEAQ in the germline V gene (reference sequence). The CDR3 extends over 15 amino acids. The V end was cut by 5 bases, the J end by 7 bases, with 21 bases between. The CDR3 sequence: CASSRHKGPSGEQYF. CDR3 nucleotide sequence: TGTGCCAGCAGCCGCCACAAAGGCCCCTCAGGGGAGCAGTACTTC.

The V gene is TRBV19, the J gene TRBJ2-2; tentatively, D is TRBD2 (6 bases). In germline, CDR1 is LNHDA, CDR2 SQIVND (reference sequence). V lost 3 bases, J lost 6 bases, and 14 bases lay in between. This CDR3 comprises 15 residues. The CDR3: CASSISWRVAGELFF. CDR3 nucleotides: TGTGCCAGTAGTATCTCCTGGAGGGTTGCCGGGGAGCTGTTTTTT.

The chain is built from TRBV18 and TRBJ2-5; D is perhaps TRBD1 or TRBD2 (6 bases each). The CDR3 extends over 15 amino acids. The germline V gene has CDR1 KGHSH and CDR2 LQKENI. Trimming took off 4 bases at V and 8 bases at J, with 20 bases between the two ends. CDR3 amino acids: CASSRTGGTRDTQYF. The CDR3 DNA is TGTGCCAGCTCACGGACTGGGGGGACAAGAGATACCCAGTACTTC.

J is TRBJ1-5 and V is TRBV4-1; the D gene is possibly TRBD1 (5 bases). The germline V gene encodes CDR1 MGHRA and CDR2 YSYEKL. V lost 1 base and J lost 5, with 9 bases in between. The CDR3 runs 14 residues. CDR3 bases: TGCGCCAGCAGCCAAGGGGGGAGAGATCAGCCCCAGCATTTT. Its translation is CASSQGGRDQPQHF.

J is TRBJ1-2 and V is TRBV4-1; weak D call: TRBD1 (6 bases). Trimming left V 6 bases short and J 3 bases short, with 11 bases between. CDR1 and CDR2 (germline): MGHRA, YSYEKL. The CDR3 consists of 13 residues. The CDR3 region has the DNA TGCGCCAGCAGGCACGCAGGGGACTATGGCTACACCTTC. This gives the protein CASRHAGDYGYTF.

This chain uses TRBV11-2 with TRBJ2-5; tentatively, D is TRBD1 (6 bases). CDR3 length: 15 amino acids. Germline CDR1 is SGHAT and CDR2 is FQNNGV. The V and J ends lost 0 bases and 2 bases respectively, with 10 bases between them. In nucleotides, the CDR3 is TGTGCCAGCAGCTTAGATATAACAGGGCAAGAGACCCAGTACTTC. Protein product: CASSLDITGQETQYF.

This clone was picked up one time. V and J are TRBV5-6 and TRBJ1-2; 10 nucleotides agree with TRBD1. The CDR3 totals 13 residues. V gave up 3 bases and J gave up 8 bases; unmatched junction bases: 4. Germline-derived CDR1 and CDR2 are SGHDT and YYEEEE. The DNA of the CDR3 is TGTGCCAGCAGCTGGACAGGGGGATTGGGCTACACCTTC. Translated: CASSWTGGLGYTF.

V is TRBV28 and J is TRBJ1-1; D remains unclear. The CDR3 consists of 14 residues. Germline V CDR1 and CDR2: MDHEN, SYDVKM. V was trimmed by 2 bases and J by 6 bases, leaving 13 bases between them. The CDR3 nucleotides are TGTGCCAGCAGTTTAATGGCCAGTTGGGCTGAAGCTTTCTTT. It yields the protein CASSLMASWAEAFF.

The genes are TRBV15 and TRBJ2-1; D might be TRBD2 (5 bases). V lost 0 bases, J lost 7 bases, and 10 bases lay in between. Germline CDR1 LNHNV, CDR2 YYDKDF (reference sequence). The CDR3 totals 14 residues. This chain's CDR3 is CATSRESTRNEQFF. CDR3 bases: TGTGCCACCAGCAGAGAATCAACTAGAAATGAGCAGTTCTTC.

The genes are TRBV7-7 and TRBJ2-1; 7 bases agree with TRBD2. V lost 2 bases, J lost 8 bases, and 15 bases stayed unmatched. In germline, CDR1 is SSHAT, CDR2 FNYEAQ (reference sequence). The length of the CDR3 is 17 residues. DNA of the CDR3: TGTGCCAGCAGCTTAAGTCCGACGGTGGCGGGAGTGGATGAGCAGTTCTTC. This gives the protein CASSLSPTVAGVDEQFF.

The rearrangement uses TRBV2 and TRBJ1-4, with D unclear. The CDR3 contains 14 residues. Germline V gene sequence: CDR1 SNHLY, CDR2 FYNNEI. Trimming removed 3 bases from V and 8 bases from J, with 13 bases in between. CDR3 nucleotide sequence: TGTGCCAGCAGTGACCTCGGTGGCGCCGAAAAACTGTTTTTT. This encodes CASSDLGGAEKLFF.

In its sample, this clone was seen once. The V and J genes are TRBV6-5 and TRBJ1-2, with 11 bases fitting TRBD1. After removal of 0 bases from V and 8 bases from J, the junction contained 8 bases not matched to a gene. CDR3 length: 16 residues. The germline gives CDR1 MNHEY, CDR2 SVGAGI. CDR3 coding DNA: TGTGCCAGCAGTTACTCGGGGACAGGGGGTCCGGGAGGCTACACCTTC. This translates into CASSYSGTGGPGGYTF.